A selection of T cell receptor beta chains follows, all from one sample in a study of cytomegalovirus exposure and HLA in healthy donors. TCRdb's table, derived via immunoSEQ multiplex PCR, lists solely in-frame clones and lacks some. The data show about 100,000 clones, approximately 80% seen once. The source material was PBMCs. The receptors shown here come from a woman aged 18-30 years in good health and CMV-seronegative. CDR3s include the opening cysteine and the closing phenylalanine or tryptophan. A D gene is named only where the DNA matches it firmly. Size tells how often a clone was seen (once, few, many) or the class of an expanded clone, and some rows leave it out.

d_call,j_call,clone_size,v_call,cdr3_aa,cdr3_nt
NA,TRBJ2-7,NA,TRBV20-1,CSASKNNEQYF,TGCAGTGCTAGCAAAAACAACGAGCAGTACTTC
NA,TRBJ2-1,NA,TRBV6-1,CASSEALGGGKQFF,TGTGCCAGCAGTGAAGCCCTAGGAGGCGGCAAGCAGTTCTTC
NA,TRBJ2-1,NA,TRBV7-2,CASSFGPRGNEQFF,TGTGCCAGCAGCTTCGGCCCAAGGGGCAATGAGCAGTTCTTC
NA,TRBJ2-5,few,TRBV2,CASSLAAEETQYF,TGTGCCAGTAGCTTAGCGGCAGAAGAGACCCAGTACTTC
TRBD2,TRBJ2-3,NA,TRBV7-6,CASSPLGGLAGTDTQYF,TGTGCCAGCAGCCCCCTTGGGGGACTAGCGGGGACAGATACGCAGTATTTT
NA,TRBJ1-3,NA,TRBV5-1,CASSPGVRVRPGNTIYF,TGCGCCAGCAGCCCCGGCGTTCGGGTGAGACCTGGAAACACCATATATTTT
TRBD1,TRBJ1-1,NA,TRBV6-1,CASRLTGGTEAFF,TGTGCCAGCAGATTGACAGGGGGCACTGAAGCTTTCTTT
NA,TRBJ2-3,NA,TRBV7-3,CASSLNPGSTDTQYF,TGTGCCAGCAGCTTAAATCCCGGGAGCACAGATACGCAGTATTTT
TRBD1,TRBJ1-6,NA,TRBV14,CASSPDRVWSPLHF,TGTGCCAGCAGCCCTGACAGGGTTTGGTCACCCCTCCACTTT
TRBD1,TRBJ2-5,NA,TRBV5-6,CASSSRDSLQETQYF,TGTGCCAGCAGCAGCCGGGACAGCCTACAAGAGACCCAGTACTTC
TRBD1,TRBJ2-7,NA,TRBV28,CASSSSGTGGYEQYF,TGTGCCAGCAGTTCGTCCGGGACAGGGGGGTACGAGCAGTACTTC
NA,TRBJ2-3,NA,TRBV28,CASSLFVREGTDTQYF,TGTGCCAGCAGTTTATTTGTCAGGGAGGGCACAGATACGCAGTATTTT
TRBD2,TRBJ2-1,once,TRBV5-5,CASSLGSGGGDEQFF,TGTGCCAGCAGCTTGGGGAGCGGGGGTGGCGATGAGCAGTTCTTC
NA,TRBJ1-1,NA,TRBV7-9,CASSLGETGLIGAFF,TGTGCCAGCAGCTTAGGAGAGACAGGCCTAATCGGAGCTTTCTTT
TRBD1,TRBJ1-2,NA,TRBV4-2,CASSQDGTGIGGYTF,TGTGCCAGCAGCCAAGACGGGACAGGGATCGGCGGCTACACCTTC
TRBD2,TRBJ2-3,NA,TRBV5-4,CASSRRLAGGRGDTQYF,TGTGCCAGCAGCAGACGGCTAGCGGGGGGGCGCGGAGATACGCAGTATTTT
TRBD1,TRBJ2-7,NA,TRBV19,CASSIWDSSYEQYF,TGTGCCAGTAGTATTTGGGACAGCTCCTACGAGCAGTACTTC
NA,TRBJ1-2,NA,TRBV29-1,CSVVWGRDYGYTF,TGCAGCGTCGTTTGGGGGCGCGACTATGGCTACACCTTC
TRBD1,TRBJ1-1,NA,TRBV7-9,CSSSLNRGTEAFF,TGTTCCAGCAGCTTAAACAGGGGTACTGAAGCTTTCTTT
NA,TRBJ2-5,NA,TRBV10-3,CAISESGGGLQETQYF,TGTGCCATCAGTGAGTCGGGGGGGGGCCTCCAAGAGACCCAGTACTTC
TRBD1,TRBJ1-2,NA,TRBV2,CASSEDRGYGYTF,TGTGCCAGCAGTGAAGACAGGGGCTATGGCTACACCTTC
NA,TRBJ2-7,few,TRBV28,CASSTLGGPNLYEQYF,TGTGCCAGCAGTACTTTGGGGGGTCCAAACCTCTACGAGCAGTACTTC
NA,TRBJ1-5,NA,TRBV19,CASGGGNQPQHF,TGTGCCAGTGGCGGGGGCAATCAGCCCCAGCATTTT
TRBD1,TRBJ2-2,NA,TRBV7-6,CASSFPHDAGGAPGELFF,TGTGCCAGCAGCTTCCCCCATGATGCAGGGGGCGCCCCCGGGGAGCTGTTTTTT
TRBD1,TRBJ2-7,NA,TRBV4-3,CASSPGTGGIYEQYF,TGCGCCAGCAGCCCAGGGACAGGGGGCATCTACGAGCAGTACTTC
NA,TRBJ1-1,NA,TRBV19,CASSFQGFEAFF,TGTGCCAGTAGTTTCCAGGGATTTGAAGCTTTCTTT
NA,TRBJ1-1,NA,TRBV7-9,CSSCGGLCEAFF,TGTTCCAGCTGCGGGGGGTTATGTGAAGCTTTCTTT
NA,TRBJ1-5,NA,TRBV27,CASRYSRDSNQPQHF,TGTGCCAGCAGGTACTCCCGGGATAGCAATCAGCCCCAGCATTTT
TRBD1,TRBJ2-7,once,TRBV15,CATSKGRQGDYEQYF,TGTGCCACCAGCAAGGGACGACAGGGGGACTACGAGCAGTACTTC
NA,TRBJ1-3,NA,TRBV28,CASSRSGTARSTIYF,TGTGCCAGCAGCCGCTCTGGGACTGCCCGTAGCACCATATATTTT
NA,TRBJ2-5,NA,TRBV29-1,CSVARGGIQETQYF,TGCAGCGTTGCTCGTGGGGGCATCCAAGAGACCCAGTACTTC
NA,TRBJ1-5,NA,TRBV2,CASRFQGLGQPQHF,TGTGCCAGCAGGTTTCAGGGTCTCGGTCAGCCCCAGCATTTT
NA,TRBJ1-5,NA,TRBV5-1,CASSLGGSNQPQHF,TGCGCCAGCAGCTTAGGAGGTAGCAATCAGCCCCAGCATTTT
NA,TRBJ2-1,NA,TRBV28,CASSLDRRQNEQFF,TGTGCCAGCAGTTTGGACCGGCGACAGAATGAGCAGTTCTTC
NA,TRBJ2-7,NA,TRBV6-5,CASSYTAGVYEQYF,TGTGCCAGCAGTTACACGGCCGGGGTGTACGAGCAGTACTTC
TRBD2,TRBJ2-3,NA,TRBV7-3,CASSLLGGSTDTQYF,TGTGCCAGCAGCCTACTCGGGGGGAGCACAGATACGCAGTATTTT
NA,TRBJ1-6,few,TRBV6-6,CASSFIGAGGNSPLHF,TGTGCCAGCAGTTTTATCGGTGCGGGGGGAAACTCACCCCTCCACTTT
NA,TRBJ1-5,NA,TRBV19,CASNSNGRGSNQPQHF,TGTGCCAGTAACTCCAACGGCCGAGGTAGCAATCAGCCCCAGCATTTT
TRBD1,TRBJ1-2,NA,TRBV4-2,CASSEAGTGNYGYTF,TGTGCCAGCAGCGAGGCCGGGACAGGGAACTATGGCTACACCTTC
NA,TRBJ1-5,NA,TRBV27,CASSLSPARSQPQHF,TGTGCCAGCAGTCTCTCCCCTGCCCGGAGTCAGCCCCAGCATTTT
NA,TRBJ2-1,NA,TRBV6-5,CASSYSHAGFTGEQFF,TGTGCCAGCAGTTATTCTCACGCGGGATTTACCGGTGAGCAGTTCTTC
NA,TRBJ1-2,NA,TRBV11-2,CASSLDRGHGYTF,TGTGCCAGCAGCTTAGACAGGGGACATGGCTACACCTTC
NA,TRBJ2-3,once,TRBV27,CASSFRAQRFSTDTQYF,TGTGCCAGCAGTTTTCGGGCTCAGCGGTTCAGCACAGATACGCAGTATTTT
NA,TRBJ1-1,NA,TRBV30,CALHKGGTTEAFF,TGTGCCTTGCACAAGGGCGGGACCACTGAAGCTTTCTTT
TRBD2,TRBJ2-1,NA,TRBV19,CASSKAGVYNEQFF,TGTGCCAGTAGTAAAGCGGGAGTATACAATGAGCAGTTCTTC
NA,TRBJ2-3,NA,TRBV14,CASSQDSGGLSTDTQYF,TGTGCCAGCAGCCAAGATTCCGGCGGTTTAAGCACAGATACGCAGTATTTT
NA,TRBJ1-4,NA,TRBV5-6,CASRSGTNYNEKLFF,TGTGCCAGCAGGTCCGGGACAAATTATAATGAAAAACTGTTTTTT
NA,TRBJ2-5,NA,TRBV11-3,CASSLDRNQETQYF,TGTGCCAGCAGCTTAGACAGAAACCAAGAGACCCAGTACTTC
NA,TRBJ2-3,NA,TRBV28,CASSFFVVSGTDTQYF,TGTGCCAGCAGTTTTTTTGTTGTGTCGGGCACAGATACGCAGTATTTT
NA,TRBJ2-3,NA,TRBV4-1,CASSHLPGTDTQYF,TGCGCCAGCAGCCATCTCCCGGGAACAGATACGCAGTATTTT
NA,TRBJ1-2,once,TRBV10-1,CAGSGYGGSRYGYTF,TGCGCCGGCAGTGGATACGGGGGTAGCCGGTATGGCTACACCTTC
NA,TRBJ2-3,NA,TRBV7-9,CASSLRAITDTQYF,TGTGCCAGCAGCTTACGAGCGATCACAGATACGCAGTATTTT
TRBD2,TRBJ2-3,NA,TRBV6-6,CASRPTSGRTDTQYF,TGTGCCAGCAGACCCACTAGCGGGAGAACAGATACGCAGTATTTT
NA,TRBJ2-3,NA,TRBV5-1,CASSFGGVTTDTQYF,TGCGCCAGCAGCTTTGGAGGGGTCACCACAGATACGCAGTATTTT
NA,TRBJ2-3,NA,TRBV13,CASSLGGGGADTQYF,TGTGCCAGCAGCTTAGGGGGAGGAGGAGCAGATACGCAGTATTTT
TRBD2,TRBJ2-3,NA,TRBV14,CASSQDGKRGGDTQYF,TGTGCCAGCAGCCAAGATGGAAAGCGGGGAGGGGATACGCAGTATTTT
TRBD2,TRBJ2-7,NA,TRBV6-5,CASSRLAGYEQYF,TGTGCCAGCAGTCGCCTAGCGGGCTACGAGCAGTACTTC
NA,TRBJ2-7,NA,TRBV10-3,CAISVPAGASYEQYF,TGTGCCATCAGTGTCCCTGCAGGGGCTAGCTACGAGCAGTACTTC